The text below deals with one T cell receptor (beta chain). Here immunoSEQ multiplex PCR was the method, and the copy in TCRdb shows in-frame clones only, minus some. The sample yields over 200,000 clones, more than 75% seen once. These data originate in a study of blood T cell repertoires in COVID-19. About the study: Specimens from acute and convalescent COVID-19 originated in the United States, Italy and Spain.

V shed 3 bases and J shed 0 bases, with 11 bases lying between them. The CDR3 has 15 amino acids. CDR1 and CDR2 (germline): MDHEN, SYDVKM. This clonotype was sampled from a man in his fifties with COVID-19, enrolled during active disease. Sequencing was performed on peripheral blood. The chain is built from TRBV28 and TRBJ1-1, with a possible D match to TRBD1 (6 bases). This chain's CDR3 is CASSLTGELNTEAFF. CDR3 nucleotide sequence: TGTGCCAGCAGTTTGACAGGCGAATTGAACACTGAAGCTTTCTTT.